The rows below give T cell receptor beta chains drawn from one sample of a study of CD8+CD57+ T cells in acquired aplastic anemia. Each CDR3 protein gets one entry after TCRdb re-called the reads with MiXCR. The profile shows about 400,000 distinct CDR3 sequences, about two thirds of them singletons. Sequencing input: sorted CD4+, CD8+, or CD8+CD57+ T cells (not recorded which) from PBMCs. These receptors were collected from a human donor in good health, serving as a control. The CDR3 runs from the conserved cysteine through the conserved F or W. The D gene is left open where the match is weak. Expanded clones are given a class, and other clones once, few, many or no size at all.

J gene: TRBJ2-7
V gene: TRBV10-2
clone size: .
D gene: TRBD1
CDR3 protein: CASKQDRGSEQYF
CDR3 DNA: TGCGCCAGCAAGCAGGACAGGGGGTCCGAGCAGTACTTC

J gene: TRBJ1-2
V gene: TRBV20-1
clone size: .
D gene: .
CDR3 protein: CSALVPGEYYGYTF
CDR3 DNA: TGCAGTGCATTAGTGCCGGGGGAATACTATGGCTACACCTTC

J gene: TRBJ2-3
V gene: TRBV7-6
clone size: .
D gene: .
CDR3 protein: CASSLAWRGQQTDTQYF
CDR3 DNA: TGTGCCAGCAGCCTCGCATGGCGGGGACAACAGACGGATACGCAGTATTTT

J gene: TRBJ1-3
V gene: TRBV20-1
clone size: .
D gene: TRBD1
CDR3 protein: CSASRGQGYTIYF
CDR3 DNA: TGCAGTGCTAGTCGGGGACAGGGTTACACCATATATTTT

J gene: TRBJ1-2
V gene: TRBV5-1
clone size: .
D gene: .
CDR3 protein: CASSARQFIYGYTF
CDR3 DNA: TGCGCCAGCAGTGCCAGGCAGTTCATCTATGGCTACACCTTC

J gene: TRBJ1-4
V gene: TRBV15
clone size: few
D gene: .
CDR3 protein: CATSTSGQTEKLFF
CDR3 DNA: TGTGCCACCAGCACCTCTGGACAGACTGAAAAACTGTTTTTT

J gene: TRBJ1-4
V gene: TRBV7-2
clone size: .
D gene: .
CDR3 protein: CASSLGEGDEIMFF
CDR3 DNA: TGTGCCAGCAGCTTGGGTGAGGGGGATGAAATCATGTTTTTT

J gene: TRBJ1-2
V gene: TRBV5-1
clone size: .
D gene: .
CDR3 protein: CASSSPEQGSGYTF
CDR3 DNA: TGTGCCAGCAGCTCCCCGGAACAGGGAAGTGGCTACACCTTC

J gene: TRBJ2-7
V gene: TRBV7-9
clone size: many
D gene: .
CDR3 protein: CASSFPPGFEQYF
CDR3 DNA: TGTGCCAGCAGCTTTCCTCCAGGGTTCGAGCAGTACTTC

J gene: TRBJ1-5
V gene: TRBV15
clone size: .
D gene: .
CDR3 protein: CASSLEGTSDQPQLF
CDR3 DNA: TGTGCCAGCAGCTTAGAGGGGACATCCGATCAGCCGCAGCTTTTT

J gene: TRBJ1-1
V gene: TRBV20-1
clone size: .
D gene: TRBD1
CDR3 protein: CSAQGATEAFF
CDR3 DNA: TGCAGTGCTCAGGGGGCCACTGAAGCTTTCTTT

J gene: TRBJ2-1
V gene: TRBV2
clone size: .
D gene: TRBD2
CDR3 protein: CAISVKRTSGDTEQFF
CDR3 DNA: TGTGCCATCAGTGTGAAGAGGACTAGCGGAGACACTGAGCAGTTCTTC

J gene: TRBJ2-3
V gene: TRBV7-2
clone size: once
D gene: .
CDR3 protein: CASSTRWSNEQLFF
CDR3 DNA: TGTGCCAGCAGCACACGCTGGAGCAATGAGCAGTTGTTCTTT

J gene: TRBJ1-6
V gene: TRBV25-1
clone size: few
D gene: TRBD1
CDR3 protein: CASAGPTSRQGGSYNSPLHF
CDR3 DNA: TGTGCCAGCGCCGGACCTACATCTCGACAGGGAGGTTCCTATAATTCACCCCTCCACTTT

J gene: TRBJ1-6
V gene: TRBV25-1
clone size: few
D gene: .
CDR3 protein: CASRQQGIESPLHF
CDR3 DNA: TGTGCCAGCAGACAACAGGGTATAGAGTCACCCCTCCACTTT

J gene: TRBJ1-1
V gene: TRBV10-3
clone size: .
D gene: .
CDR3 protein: CAISESGVGTEAFF
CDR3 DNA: TGTGCCATCAGTGAGTCGGGGGTCGGCACTGAAGCTTTCTTT

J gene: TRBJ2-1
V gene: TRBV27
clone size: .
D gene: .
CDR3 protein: CASSLIVRGADNEQFF
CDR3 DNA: TGTGCCAGCAGTTTAATTGTCCGGGGTGCAGATAATGAGCAGTTCTTC

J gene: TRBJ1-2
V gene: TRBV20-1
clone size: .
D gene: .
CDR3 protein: CSASEGGETRYTF
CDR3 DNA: TGCAGTGCGTCCGAAGGCGGAGAGACCCGCTACACCTTC

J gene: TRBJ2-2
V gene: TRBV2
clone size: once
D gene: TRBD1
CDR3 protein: CASDYQVDRGLVNTGELFF
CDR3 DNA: TGTGCCAGTGACTATCAGGTGGACAGGGGTTTGGTAAACACCGGGGAGCTGTTTTTT

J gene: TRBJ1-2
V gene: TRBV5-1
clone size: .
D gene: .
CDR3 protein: CASRPPRDVGGYTF
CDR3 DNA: TGCGCCAGCAGGCCCCCCCGGGATGTCGGGGGCTACACCTTC

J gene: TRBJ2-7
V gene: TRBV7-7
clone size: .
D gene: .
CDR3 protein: CASSLNYQETKHYF
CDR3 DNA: TGTGCCAGCAGCTTAAACTACCAAGAGACGAAGCACTACTTC

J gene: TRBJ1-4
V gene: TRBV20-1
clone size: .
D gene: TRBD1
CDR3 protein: CSAGTGAGEKLFF
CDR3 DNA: TGCAGTGCCGGGACAGGGGCCGGCGAAAAACTGTTTTTT